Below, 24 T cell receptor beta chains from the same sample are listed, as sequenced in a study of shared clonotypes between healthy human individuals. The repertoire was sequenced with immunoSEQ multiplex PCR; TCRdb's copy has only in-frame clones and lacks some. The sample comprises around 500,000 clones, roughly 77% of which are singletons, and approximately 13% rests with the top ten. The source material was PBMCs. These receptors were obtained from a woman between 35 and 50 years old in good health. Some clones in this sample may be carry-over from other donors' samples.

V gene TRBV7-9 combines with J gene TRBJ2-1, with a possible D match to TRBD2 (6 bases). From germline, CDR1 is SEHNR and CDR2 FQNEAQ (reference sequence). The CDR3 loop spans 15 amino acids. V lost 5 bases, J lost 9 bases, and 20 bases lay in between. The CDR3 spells CASSPPGLALGEQFF. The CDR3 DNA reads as TGTGCCAGCAGCCCCCCGGGGCTAGCGTTGGGTGAGCAGTTCTTC. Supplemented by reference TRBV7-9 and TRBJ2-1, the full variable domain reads DTGVSQNPRHKITKRGQNVTFRCDPISEHNRLYWYRQTLGQGPEFLTYFQNEAQLEKSRLLSDRFSAERPKGSFSTLEIQRTEQGDSAMYLCASSPPGLALGEQFFGPGTRLTVL.

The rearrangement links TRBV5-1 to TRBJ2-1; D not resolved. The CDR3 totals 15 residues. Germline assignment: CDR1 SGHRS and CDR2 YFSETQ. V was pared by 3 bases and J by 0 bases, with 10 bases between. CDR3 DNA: TGCGCCAGCAGCTCGACCACCAGCTCCTACAATGAGCAGTTCTTC. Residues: CASSSTTSSYNEQFF.

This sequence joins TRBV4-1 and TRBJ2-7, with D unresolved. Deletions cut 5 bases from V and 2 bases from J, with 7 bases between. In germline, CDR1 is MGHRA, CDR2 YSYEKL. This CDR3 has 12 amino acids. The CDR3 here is CASSTSTYEQYF. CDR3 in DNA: TGCGCCAGCAGCACTTCAACCTACGAGCAGTACTTC.

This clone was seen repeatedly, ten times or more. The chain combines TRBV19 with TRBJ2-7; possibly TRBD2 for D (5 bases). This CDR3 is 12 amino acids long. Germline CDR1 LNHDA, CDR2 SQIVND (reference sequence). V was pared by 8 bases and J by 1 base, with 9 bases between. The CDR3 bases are TGTGCCAGTCGGGATTATTCCTACGAGCAGTACTTC. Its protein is CASRDYSYEQYF.

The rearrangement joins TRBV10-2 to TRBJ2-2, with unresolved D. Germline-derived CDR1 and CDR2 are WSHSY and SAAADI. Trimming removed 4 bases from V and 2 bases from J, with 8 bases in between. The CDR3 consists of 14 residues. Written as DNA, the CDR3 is TGCGCCAGCAGTGGTGTCGGCAACACCGGGGAGCTGTTTTTT. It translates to CASSGVGNTGELFF.

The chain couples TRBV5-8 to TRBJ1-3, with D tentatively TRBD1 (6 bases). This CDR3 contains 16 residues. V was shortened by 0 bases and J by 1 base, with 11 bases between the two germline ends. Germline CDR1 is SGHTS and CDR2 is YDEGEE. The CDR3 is CASSLDREASGNTIYF. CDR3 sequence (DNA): TGTGCCAGCAGCTTGGACAGGGAAGCGTCTGGAAACACCATATATTTT.

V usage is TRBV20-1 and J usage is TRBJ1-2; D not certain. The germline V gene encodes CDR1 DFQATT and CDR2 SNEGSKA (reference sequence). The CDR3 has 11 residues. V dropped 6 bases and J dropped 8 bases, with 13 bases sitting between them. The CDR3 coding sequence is TGCAGTGCCCCGGCAGGCGGAGGCTACACCTTC. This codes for CSAPAGGGYTF.

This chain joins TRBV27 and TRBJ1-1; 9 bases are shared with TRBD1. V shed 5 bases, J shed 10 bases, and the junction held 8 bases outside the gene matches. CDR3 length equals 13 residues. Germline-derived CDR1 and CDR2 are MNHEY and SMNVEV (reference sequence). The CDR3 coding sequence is TGTGCCAGCAGTCCATCAACAGGGGGCCTAGCTTTCTTT. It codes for CASSPSTGGLAFF.

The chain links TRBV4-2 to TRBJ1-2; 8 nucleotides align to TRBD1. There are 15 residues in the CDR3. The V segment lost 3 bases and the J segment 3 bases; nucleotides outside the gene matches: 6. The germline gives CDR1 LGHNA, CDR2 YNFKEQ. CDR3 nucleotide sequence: TGTGCCAGCAGCCAGCTCCCGGGACAGGACTATGGCTACACCTTC. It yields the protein CASSQLPGQDYGYTF.

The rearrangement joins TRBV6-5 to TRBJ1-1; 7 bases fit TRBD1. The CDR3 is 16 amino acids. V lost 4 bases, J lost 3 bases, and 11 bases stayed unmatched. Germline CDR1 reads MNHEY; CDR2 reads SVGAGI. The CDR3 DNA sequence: TGTGCCAGCAGTTCACTCCTACAGGGGTTGGACACTGAAGCTTTCTTT. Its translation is CASSSLLQGLDTEAFF.

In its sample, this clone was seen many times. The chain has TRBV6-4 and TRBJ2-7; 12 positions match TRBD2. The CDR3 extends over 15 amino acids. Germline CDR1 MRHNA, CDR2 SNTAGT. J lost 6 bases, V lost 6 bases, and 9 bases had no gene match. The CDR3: CASRAWASGRGEQYF. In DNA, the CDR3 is TGTGCCAGCAGGGCTTGGGCTAGCGGGAGGGGCGAGCAGTACTTC.

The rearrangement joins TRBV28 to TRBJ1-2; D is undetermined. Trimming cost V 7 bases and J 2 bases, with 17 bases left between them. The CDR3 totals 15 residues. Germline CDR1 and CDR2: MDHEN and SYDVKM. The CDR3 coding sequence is TGTGCCAGCACCCAGGAGGTGTATTTGAACTATGGCTACACCTTC. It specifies CASTQEVYLNYGYTF.

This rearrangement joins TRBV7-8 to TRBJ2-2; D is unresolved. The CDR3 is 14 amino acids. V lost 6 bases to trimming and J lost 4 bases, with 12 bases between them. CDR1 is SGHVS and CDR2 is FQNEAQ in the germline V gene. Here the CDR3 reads CASRPHGATGELFF. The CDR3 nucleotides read TGTGCCAGCAGACCCCACGGAGCCACCGGGGAGCTGTTTTTT.

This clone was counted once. The CDR3 here is CSVGDRELYEQYF. The CDR3, as DNA: TGCAGCGTTGGGGACAGGGAGTTGTACGAGCAGTACTTC. The V gene is TRBV29-1, the J gene TRBJ2-7; TRBD1 matches at 9 bases. The germline V gene encodes CDR1 SQVTM and CDR2 ANQGSEA. V shed 4 bases, J shed 4 bases, and the junction held 5 bases outside the gene matches. This CDR3 comprises 13 residues.

CDR3 residues: CASSLSPGNNEQFF. In nucleotides, the CDR3 is TGTGCCAGCAGCCTATCTCCAGGGAACAATGAGCAGTTCTTC. This sequence joins TRBV11-2 and TRBJ2-1, with D maybe TRBD1 (5 bases). CDR1 SGHAT and CDR2 FQNNGV come from the germline V gene. The CDR3 consists of 14 residues. Trimming removed 5 bases from V and 5 bases from J, with 13 bases in between.

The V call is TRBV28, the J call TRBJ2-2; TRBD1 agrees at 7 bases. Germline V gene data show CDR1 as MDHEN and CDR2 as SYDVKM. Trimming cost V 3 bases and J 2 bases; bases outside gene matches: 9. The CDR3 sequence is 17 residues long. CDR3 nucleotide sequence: TGTGCCAGCAGTTTTTCCCGGACAGGCATTAACACCGGGGAGCTGTTTTTT. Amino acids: CASSFSRTGINTGELFF. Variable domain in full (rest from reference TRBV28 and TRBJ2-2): DVKVTQSSRYLVKRTGEKVFLECVQDMDHENMFWYRQDPGLGLRLIYFSYDVKMKEKGDIPEGYSVSREKKERFSLILESASTNQTSMYLCASSFSRTGINTGELFFGEGSRLTVL.

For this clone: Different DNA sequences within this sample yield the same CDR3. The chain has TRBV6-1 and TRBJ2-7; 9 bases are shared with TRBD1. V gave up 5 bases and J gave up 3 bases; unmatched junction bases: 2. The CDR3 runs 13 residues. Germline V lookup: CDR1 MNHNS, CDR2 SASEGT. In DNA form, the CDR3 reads TGTGCCAGCAGTAGGGACAGGGACTACGAGCAGTACTTC. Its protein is CASSRDRDYEQYF.

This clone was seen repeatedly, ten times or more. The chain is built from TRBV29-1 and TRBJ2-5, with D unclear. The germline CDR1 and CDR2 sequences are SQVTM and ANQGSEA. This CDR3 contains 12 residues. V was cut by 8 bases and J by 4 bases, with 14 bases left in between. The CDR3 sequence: CSYRLMGETQYF. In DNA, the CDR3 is TGCAGCTACCGCCTGATGGGAGAGACCCAGTACTTC.

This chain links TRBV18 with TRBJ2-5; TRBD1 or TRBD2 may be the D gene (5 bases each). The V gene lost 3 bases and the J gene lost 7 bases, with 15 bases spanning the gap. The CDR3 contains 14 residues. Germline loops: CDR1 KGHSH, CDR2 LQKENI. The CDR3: CASSPRDLEGTQYF. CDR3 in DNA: TGTGCCAGCTCACCCCGGGACCTCGAGGGGACCCAGTACTTC.

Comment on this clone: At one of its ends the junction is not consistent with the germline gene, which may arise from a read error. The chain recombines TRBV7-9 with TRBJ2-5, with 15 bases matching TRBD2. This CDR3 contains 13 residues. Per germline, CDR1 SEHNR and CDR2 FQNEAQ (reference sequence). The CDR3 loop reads CASMGLAGGQNHF. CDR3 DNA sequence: TGTGCCAGCATGGGACTAGCGGGAGGTCAAAACCACTTC.

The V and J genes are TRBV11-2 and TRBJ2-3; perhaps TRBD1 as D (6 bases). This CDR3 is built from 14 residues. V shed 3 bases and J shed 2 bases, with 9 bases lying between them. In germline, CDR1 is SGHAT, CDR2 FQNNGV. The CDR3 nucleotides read TGTGCCAGCAGCTTCCAGGGGAACACAGATACGCAGTATTTT. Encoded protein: CASSFQGNTDTQYF.

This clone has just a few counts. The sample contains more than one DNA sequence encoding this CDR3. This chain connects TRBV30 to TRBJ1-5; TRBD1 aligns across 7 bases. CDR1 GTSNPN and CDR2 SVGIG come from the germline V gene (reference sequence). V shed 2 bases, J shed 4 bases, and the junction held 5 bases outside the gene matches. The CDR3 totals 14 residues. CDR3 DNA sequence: TGTGCCTGGAGTTCAGGGGGAGGGAATCAGCCCCAGCATTTT. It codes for CAWSSGGGNQPQHF.

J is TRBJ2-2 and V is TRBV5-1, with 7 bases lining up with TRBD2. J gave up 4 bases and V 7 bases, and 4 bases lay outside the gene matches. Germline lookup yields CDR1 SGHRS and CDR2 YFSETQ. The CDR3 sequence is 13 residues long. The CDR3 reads CASRPGGTGELFF. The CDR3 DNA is TGCGCCAGCCGACCGGGAGGCACCGGGGAGCTGTTTTTT.

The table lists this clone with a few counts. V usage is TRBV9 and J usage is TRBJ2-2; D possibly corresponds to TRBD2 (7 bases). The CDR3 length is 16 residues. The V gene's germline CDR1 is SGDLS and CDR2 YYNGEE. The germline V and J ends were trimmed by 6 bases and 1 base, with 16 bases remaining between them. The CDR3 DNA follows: TGTGCCAGCACCCTCGAGGGGGAGGGGAACACCGGGGAGCTGTTTTTT. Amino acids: CASTLEGEGNTGELFF. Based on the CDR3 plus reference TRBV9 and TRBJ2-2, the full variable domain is DSGVTQTPKHLITATGQRVTLRCSPRSGDLSVYWYQQSLDQGLQFLIQYYNGEERAKGNILERFSAQQFPDLHSELNLSSLELGDSALYFCASTLEGEGNTGELFFGEGSRLTVL.